What follows are 8 T cell receptor beta chains derived from one specimen sequenced in a study of blood T cell repertoires in COVID-19. Profiled with immunoSEQ multiplex PCR; TCRdb holds only in-frame clones, not every one. The sample consists of 350,000 or so clones, 80% to 90% of them appearing once. The sample consisted of PBMCs or T cells enriched from blood (not recorded which). Source of these receptors: a woman between 40 and 55 years old with acute COVID-19.

The chain employs TRBV28 and TRBJ2-2, with a possible D match to TRBD1 (5 bases). The length of the CDR3 is 14 residues. Germline-derived CDR1 and CDR2 are MDHEN and SYDVKM. V lost 2 bases to trimming and J lost 3 bases, with 7 bases between them. In DNA, the CDR3 is TGTGCCAGCAGTTTACAGGGCTACACCGGGGAGCTGTTTTTT. It specifies CASSLQGYTGELFF.

The chain joins TRBV19 to TRBJ1-2; 7 bases agree with TRBD1. CDR3 length: 14 residues. V dropped 3 bases and J dropped 3; count of bases not matched to a gene: 4. Germline V gene lookup returns CDR1 LNHDA and CDR2 SQIVND (reference sequence). The CDR3 DNA is TGTGCCAGTAGTATCGACAGGGAAGACTATGGCTACACCTTC. Translation gives CASSIDREDYGYTF.

The chain joins TRBV6-5 to TRBJ1-1; 7 nucleotides agree with TRBD1. The junction had 8 bases not matched to a gene; V was cut back by 6 bases and J by 4 bases. The germline V gene encodes CDR1 MNHEY and CDR2 SVGAGI. This CDR3 has 14 residues. The DNA for the CDR3 is TGTGCCAGCAGAGACAGACAGGGAGGCACTGAAGCTTTCTTT. Translating gives CASRDRQGGTEAFF.

J is TRBJ1-1 and V is TRBV5-1, with 9 bases fitting TRBD1. The length of the CDR3 is 15 residues. CDR1 is SGHRS and CDR2 is YFSETQ in the germline V gene. V lost 4 bases to trimming and J lost 2 bases; unmatched junction nucleotides: 6. The CDR3 region is CASSPGDRANTEAFF. In DNA form, the CDR3 reads TGCGCCAGCAGCCCGGGGGACAGGGCTAACACTGAAGCTTTCTTT.

The rearrangement uses TRBV5-1 and TRBJ1-3; no firm D call. V lost 0 bases, J lost 0 bases, and 10 bases lay in between. The CDR3 is made up of 16 amino acids. From germline, CDR1 is SGHRS and CDR2 YFSETQ. The CDR3 DNA reads as TGCGCCAGCAGCTTGGGGCGGCAGATCTCTGGAAACACCATATATTTT. It is translated as CASSLGRQISGNTIYF.

V gene TRBV11-2 combines with J gene TRBJ2-4, with TRBD1 identical over 7 bases. V shed 4 bases and J 5 bases; nucleotides not matched to a gene: 8. This CDR3 region has 15 residues. Looked up from germline, CDR1 is SGHAT and CDR2 is FQNNGV. The CDR3 loop reads CASSSLGGGENIQYF. The CDR3 DNA reads as TGTGCCAGCAGCTCATTAGGGGGCGGCGAAAACATTCAGTACTTC.

Here the CDR3 DNA reads TGTGCCAGCAGTGCCCAGGGGAACACCGGGGAGCTGTTTTTT. This sequence encodes CASSAQGNTGELFF. This chain joins TRBV6-1 and TRBJ2-2, with D tentatively TRBD1 (5 bases). This CDR3 has 14 residues. Germline values: CDR1 MNHNS, CDR2 SASEGT. Trimming left V 4 bases short and J 1 base short, with 7 bases between.

The V and J genes are TRBV11-2 and TRBJ1-4, with D perhaps TRBD1 (5 bases). With 5 bases removed from V and 3 bases from J, the gap between germline ends came to 16 bases. This CDR3 spans 16 amino acids. Germline V gives CDR1 SGHAT, CDR2 FQNNGV. Here the CDR3 reads CASSPGGTSPNEKLFF. The DNA of the CDR3 is TGTGCCAGCAGCCCAGGAGGGACGTCGCCTAATGAAAAACTGTTTTTT.